This T cell receptor (beta chain) was captured by sequencing in a study of precursors of human CD4 cytotoxic T cells (dated by TCRdb to between 2018 and 2020). At the level of the whole study: In total, CD4+ memory subsets from over 13 donors went into the bulk TCR-seq analysis. TCR-seq analysis of roughly 14 donors yielded TCRalpha and TCRbeta chain sequences (table S7).

Sequencing used an Illumina MiSeq. The original pipeline was this. To quantify repertoire diversity, the Shannon-Wiener index was calculated using VDJtools. A TCRbeta clonotype was considered expanded if its clonotype frequency was 3 or more. Using fastp at Q25 and MiXCR, TCRdb reprocessed the public reads and kept productive beta chains. Identical CDR3 proteins give one entry, which carries the most common genes and DNA. These V and J calls rely on TCRdb rather than the paper's analysis. The table for this sample lists fewer than 600 distinct CDR3 sequences; roughly a sixth of them were counted only once. The ten most abundant clones make up about 10% of the sample. The germline V gene sets CDR1 to MGHRA and CDR2 to YSYEKL. V is clipped by 0 bases and J by 1 base, and the sequence between their germline boundaries is 12 bases long. The CDR3 goes from the cysteine to the phenylalanine over 16 residues. The CDR3 DNA has 48 bases and is translated from base 1.

Points the paper makes about the study in general: Compared with TCM and TEM subsets, the IL-7Rhigh and IL-7R- TEMRA subsets had more restricted TCR repertoires, with lower diversity and more expanded clonotypes. Only about 95% of the 14 donors were included in some of the bulk TCR-seq comparisons, which suggests that not every subset was available for every donor. The limitation that the direction of differentiation between precursor and effector cells cannot be definitively established by a human observational design was noted by the authors. Expanded effector clonotypes made up a larger fraction of IL-7Rhigh TEMRA clonotypes than of TEM or TCM clonotypes.

To test whether a precursor-effector relationship exists among CD4 cytotoxic T cells, bulk UMI-based TCR sequencing was run on four sorted CD4+ memory subsets: TCM, TEM, IL-7Rhigh TEMRA, and IL-7R- TEMRA. Cells were obtained from peripheral blood mononuclear cells isolated from human blood. As a fraction of the sample, this clonotype is large (0.1 to 1%). Its specific antigen is unknown. Per-nucleotide qualities are absent, and no much larger clonotype sits a single base away. This receptor was taken from a human donor in good health. Recombination joined TRBV4-1 with TRBJ2-5, with no confident D gene call. Source material: memory CD4+ T cells from blood (PBMCs). The CDR3 amino acid sequence is: CASSQETEPFQETQYF. DNA sequence: TGCGCCAGCAGCCAAGAAACGGAGCCGTTCCAAGAGACCCAGTACTTC.